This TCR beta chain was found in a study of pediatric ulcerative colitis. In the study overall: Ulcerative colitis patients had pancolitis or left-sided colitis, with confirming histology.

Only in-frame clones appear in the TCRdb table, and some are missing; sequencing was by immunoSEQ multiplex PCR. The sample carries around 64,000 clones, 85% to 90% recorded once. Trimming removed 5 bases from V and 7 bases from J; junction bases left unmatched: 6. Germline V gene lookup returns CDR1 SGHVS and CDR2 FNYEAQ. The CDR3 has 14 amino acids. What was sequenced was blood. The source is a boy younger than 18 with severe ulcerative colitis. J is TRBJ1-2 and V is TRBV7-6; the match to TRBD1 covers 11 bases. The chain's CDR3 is CASSPGQGEAGYTF. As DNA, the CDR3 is TGTGCCAGCAGCCCGGGACAGGGGGAAGCTGGCTACACCTTC.